What follows are 8 T cell receptor beta chains derived from one specimen sequenced in a study of T cells in Graves' hyperthyroidism and ophthalmopathy. Researchers took RNA transcripts and amplified the TCR beta CDR3 regions from them. The primer set for the first-round RT-PCR of the TCR CDR3 was HTBI. TCRdb called the multiplex PCR reads again in MiXCR, with one record for every CDR3 protein. In the table there are 400,000 to 500,000 distinct CDR3 sequences, approximately 15% of which are singletons. Sequencing used blood. The receptor source for this set is a woman younger than 35 with Graves' hyperthyroidism.

The rearrangement joins TRBV2 to TRBJ2-2; possibly TRBD1 for D (5 bases). The ends were cut back, 6 bases at V and 6 bases at J, with 14 bases in the middle. The CDR3 is 14 residues long. Germline V lookup: CDR1 SNHLY, CDR2 FYNNEI. CDR3: CASRGLDGAGELFF. The CDR3 DNA reads TGTGCCAGCAGGGGGCTAGATGGGGCCGGGGAGCTGTTTTTT.

This clonotype occurred many times. V gene TRBV13 combines with J gene TRBJ2-7, with D tentatively TRBD2 (6 bases). Trimming took off 5 bases at V and 2 bases at J, with 13 bases between the two ends. The CDR3 is 14 residues long. CDR1 and CDR2 from the germline V gene are PRHDT and FYEKMQ (reference sequence). CDR3 nucleotides: TGTGCCAGCAGCGGCGGAACTAGCCCCTACGAGCAGTACGTC. As protein: CASSGGTSPYEQYV.

This clonotype was counted at least ten times. The chain combines TRBV12-3 or TRBV12-4 with TRBJ2-1; TRBD2 matches at 8 bases. CDR3 size: 15 residues. The ends lost 7 bases at V and 6 bases at J; junction bases unmatched: 11. CDR3 protein: CASTRGTSIVNEQFF. The CDR3 DNA reads TGTGCCAGCACCCGTGGGACTAGTATCGTCAATGAGCAGTTCTTC.

This clonotype was detected a few times. The rearrangement uses TRBV14 and TRBJ1-3; weak D call: TRBD1 (5 bases). Trimming shortened V by 0 bases and J by 0 bases, and 15 bases separated the two germline ends. The CDR3 runs 18 residues. The V gene's germline CDR1 is SGHDN and CDR2 FVKESK. In nucleotides, the CDR3 is TGTGCCAGCAGCCAAGATGTCGGGACGGCCGCCTCTGGAAACACCATATATTTT. Translating it yields CASSQDVGTAASGNTIYF.

This clonotype has at least ten counts. The V and J genes are TRBV5-6 and TRBJ1-1; D unresolved. The CDR3 has 12 amino acids. Germline V gene sequence: CDR1 SGHDT, CDR2 YYEEEE. Trimming removed 3 bases at V and 6 bases at J, with 9 bases between. CDR3 amino acids: CASSSLTSEAFF. The CDR3 nucleotides are TGTGCCAGCAGCTCACTTACATCTGAAGCTTTCTTT.

Ten or more counts support this clonotype. This chain joins TRBV27 and TRBJ2-1; 8 bases fit TRBD2. Germline V gene data show CDR1 as MNHEY and CDR2 as SMNVEV (reference sequence). The CDR3 is made up of 16 amino acids. V dropped 2 bases and J dropped 5; count of bases not matched to a gene: 8. CDR3 sequence reads: CASSLARGAANNEQFF. The DNA of the CDR3 is TGTGCCAGCAGTTTAGCGCGGGGGGCAGCCAACAATGAGCAGTTCTTC.

Details on this clonotype: A much more abundant neighbour one base away suggests this may be a read error. This chain uses TRBV7-9 with TRBJ2-7, with TRBD2 matching over 7 bases. Germline-derived CDR1 and CDR2 are SEHNR and FQNEAQ (reference sequence). The CDR3 length is 16 residues. V lost 4 bases to trimming and J lost 0 bases; unmatched junction nucleotides: 9. CDR3: CASSSNLAAGSYEQYF. The CDR3 DNA sequence: TGTGCCAGCAGCTCGAATCTAGCGGCTGGCTCCTACGAGCAGTACTTC. The entire variable domain, with the rest obtained from reference TRBV7-9 and TRBJ2-7, is as follows: DTGVSQNPRHKITKRGQNVTFRCDPISEHNRLYWYRQTLGQGPEFLTYFQNEAQLEKSRLLSDRFSAERPKGSFSTLEIQRTEQGDSAMYLCASSSNLAAGSYEQYFGPGTRLTVT.

J is TRBJ1-1 and V is TRBV9; D is possibly TRBD1 (6 bases). Germline values: CDR1 SGDLS, CDR2 YYNGEE. Trimming pared 3 bases from V and 4 bases from J, leaving 16 bases between. The CDR3 is 15 residues long. The CDR3 nucleotides are TGTGCCAGCAGCGGGGAGGGGGGAGCTTCCACTGAAGCTTTCTTT. Protein product: CASSGEGGASTEAFF.